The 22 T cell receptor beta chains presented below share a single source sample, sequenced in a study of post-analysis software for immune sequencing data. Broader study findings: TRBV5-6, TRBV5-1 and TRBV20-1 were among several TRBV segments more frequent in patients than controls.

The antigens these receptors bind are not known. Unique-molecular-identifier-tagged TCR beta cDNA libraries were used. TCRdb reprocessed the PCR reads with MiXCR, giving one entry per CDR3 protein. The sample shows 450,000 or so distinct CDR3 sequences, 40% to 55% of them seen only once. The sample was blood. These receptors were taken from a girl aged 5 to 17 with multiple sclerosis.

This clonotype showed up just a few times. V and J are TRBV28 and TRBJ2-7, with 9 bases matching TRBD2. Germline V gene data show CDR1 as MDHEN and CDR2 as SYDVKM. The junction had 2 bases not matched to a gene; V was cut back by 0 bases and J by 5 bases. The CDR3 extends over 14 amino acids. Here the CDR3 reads CASSLWASGNEQYF. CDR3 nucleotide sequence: TGTGCCAGCAGTTTATGGGCTAGCGGGAACGAGCAGTACTTC.

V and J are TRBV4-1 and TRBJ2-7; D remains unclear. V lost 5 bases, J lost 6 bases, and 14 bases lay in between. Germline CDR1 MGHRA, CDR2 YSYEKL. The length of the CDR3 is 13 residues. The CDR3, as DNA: TGCGCCAGCAGCGCAGCCATTTCGAGCGAGCAGTACTTC. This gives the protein CASSAAISSEQYF.

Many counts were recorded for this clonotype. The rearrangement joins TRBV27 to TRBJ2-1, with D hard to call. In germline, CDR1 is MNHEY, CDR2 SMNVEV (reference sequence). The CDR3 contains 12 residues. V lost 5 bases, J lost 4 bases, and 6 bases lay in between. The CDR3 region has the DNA TGTGCCAGCAGTGCGTCATACAATGAGCAGTTCTTC. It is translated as CASSASYNEQFF.

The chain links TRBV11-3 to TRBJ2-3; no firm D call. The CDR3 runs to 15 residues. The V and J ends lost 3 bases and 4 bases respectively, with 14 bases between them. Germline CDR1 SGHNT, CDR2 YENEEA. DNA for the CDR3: TGTGCCAGCAGCTTGCGTCAGAGTAACGCAGATACGCAGTATTTT. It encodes CASSLRQSNADTQYF.

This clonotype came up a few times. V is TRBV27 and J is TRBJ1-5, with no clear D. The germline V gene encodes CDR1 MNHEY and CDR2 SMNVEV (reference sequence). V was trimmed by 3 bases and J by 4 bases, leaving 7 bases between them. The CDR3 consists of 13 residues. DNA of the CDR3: TGTGCCAGCAGTTTTAGGTTGAATCAGCCCCAGCATTTT. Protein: CASSFRLNQPQHF.

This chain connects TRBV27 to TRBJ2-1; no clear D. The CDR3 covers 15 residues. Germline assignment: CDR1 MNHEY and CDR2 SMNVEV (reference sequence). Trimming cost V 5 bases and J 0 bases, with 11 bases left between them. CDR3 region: CASSRGVGSYNEQFF. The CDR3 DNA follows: TGTGCCAGCAGTAGAGGAGTTGGCTCCTACAATGAGCAGTTCTTC.

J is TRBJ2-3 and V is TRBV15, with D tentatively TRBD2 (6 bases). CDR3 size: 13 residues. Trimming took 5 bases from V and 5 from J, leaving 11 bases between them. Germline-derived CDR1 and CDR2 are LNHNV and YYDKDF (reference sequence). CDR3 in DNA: TGTGCCACCAGCCATGACGGGGGAGATACGCAGTATTTT. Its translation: CATSHDGGDTQYF.

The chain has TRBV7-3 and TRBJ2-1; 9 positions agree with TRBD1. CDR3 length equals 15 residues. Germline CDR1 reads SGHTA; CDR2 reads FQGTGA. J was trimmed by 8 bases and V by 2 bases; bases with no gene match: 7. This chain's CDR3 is CASSLGTGLVHEQFF. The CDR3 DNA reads TGTGCCAGCAGCTTAGGGACAGGGTTGGTCCATGAGCAGTTCTTC. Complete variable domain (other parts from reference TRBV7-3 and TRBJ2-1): GAGVSQTPSNKVTEKGKYVELRCDPISGHTALYWYRQSLGQGPEFLIYFQGTGAADDSGLPNDRFFAVRPEGSVSTLKIQRTERGDSAVYLCASSLGTGLVHEQFFGPGTRLTVL.

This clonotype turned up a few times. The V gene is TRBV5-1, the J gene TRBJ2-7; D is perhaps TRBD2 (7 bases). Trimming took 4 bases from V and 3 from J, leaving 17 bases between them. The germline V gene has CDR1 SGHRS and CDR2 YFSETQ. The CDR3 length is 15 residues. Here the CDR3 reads CASSPTGGVNYEQYF. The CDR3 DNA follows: TGCGCCAGCAGCCCGACGGGGGGCGTAAACTACGAGCAGTACTTC.

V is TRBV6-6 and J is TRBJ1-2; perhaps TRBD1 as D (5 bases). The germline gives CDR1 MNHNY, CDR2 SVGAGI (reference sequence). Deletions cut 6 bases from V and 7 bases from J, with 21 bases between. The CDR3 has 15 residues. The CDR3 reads CASSPGTSGEGGYTF. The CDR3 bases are TGTGCCAGCAGCCCCGGGACCTCCGGAGAGGGTGGCTACACCTTC.

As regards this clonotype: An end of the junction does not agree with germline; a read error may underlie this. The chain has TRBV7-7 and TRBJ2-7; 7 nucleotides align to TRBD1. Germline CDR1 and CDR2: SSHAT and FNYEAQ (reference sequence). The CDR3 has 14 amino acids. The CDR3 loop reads CASSATGNPYEQYF. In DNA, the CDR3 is TGTGCTAGCAGCGCGACAGGGAACCCCTACGAGCAGTACTTC.

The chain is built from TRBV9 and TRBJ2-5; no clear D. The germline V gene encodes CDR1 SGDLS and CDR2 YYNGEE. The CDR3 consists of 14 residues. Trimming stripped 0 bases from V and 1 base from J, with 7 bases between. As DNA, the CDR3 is TGTGCCAGCAGCGTAGGGGGTATCCAAGAGACCCAGTACTTC. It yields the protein CASSVGGIQETQYF.

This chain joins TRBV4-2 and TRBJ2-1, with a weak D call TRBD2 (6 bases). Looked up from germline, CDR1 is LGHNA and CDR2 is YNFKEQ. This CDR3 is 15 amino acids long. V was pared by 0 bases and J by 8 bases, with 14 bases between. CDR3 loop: CASSQDVAGNDEQFF. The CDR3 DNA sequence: TGTGCCAGCAGCCAAGATGTGGCGGGAAACGATGAGCAGTTCTTC.

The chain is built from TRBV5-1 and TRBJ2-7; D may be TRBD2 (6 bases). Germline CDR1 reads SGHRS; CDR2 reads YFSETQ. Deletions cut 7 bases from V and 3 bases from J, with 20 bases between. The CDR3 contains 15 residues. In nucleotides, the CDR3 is TGCGCCAGCCGTCTCGGGATAGCGGAGAACTACGAGCAGTACTTC. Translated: CASRLGIAENYEQYF. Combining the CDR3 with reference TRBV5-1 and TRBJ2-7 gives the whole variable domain KAGVTQTPRYLIKTRGQQVTLSCSPISGHRSVSWYQQTPGQGLQFLFEYFSETQRNKGNFPGRFSGRQFSNSRSEMNVSTLELGDSALYLCASRLGIAENYEQYFGPGTRLTVT.

The CDR3, as DNA: TGCGCCAGCAGCTGGCAAGGGCTAGCGGGAGGGCAGTTCTTC. This encodes CASSWQGLAGGQFF. This chain uses TRBV5-1 with TRBJ2-1; 11 bases agree with TRBD2. Germline V lookup: CDR1 SGHRS, CDR2 YFSETQ. The CDR3 extends over 14 amino acids. After removal of 3 bases from V and 12 bases from J, the junction contained 8 bases not matched to a gene.

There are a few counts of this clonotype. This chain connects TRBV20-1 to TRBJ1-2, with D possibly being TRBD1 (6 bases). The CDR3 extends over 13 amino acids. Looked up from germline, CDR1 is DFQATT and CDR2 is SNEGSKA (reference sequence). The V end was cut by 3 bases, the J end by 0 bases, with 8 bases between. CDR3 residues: CSASDRTNYGYTF. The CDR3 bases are TGCAGTGCTAGCGACAGGACTAACTATGGCTACACCTTC.

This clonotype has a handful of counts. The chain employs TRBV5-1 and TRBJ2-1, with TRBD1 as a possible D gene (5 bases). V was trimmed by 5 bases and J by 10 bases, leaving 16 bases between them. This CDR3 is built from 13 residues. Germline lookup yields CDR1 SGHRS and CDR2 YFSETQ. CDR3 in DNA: TGCGCCAGCAGGGCGGATACCCACAGGGAGCAGTTCTTC. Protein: CASRADTHREQFF.

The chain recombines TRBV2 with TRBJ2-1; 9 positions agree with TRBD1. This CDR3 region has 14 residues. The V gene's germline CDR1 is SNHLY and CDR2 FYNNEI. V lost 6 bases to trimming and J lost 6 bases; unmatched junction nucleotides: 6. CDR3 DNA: TGTGCCAGCAGCCAGATGGGACAGGGCAATGAGCAGTTCTTC. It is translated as CASSQMGQGNEQFF.

The CDR3 loop is CASSSPGLASGTQYF. In DNA form, the CDR3 reads TGTGCCAGCAGCTCGCCGGGACTAGCTTCTGGGACCCAGTACTTC. The rearrangement uses TRBV11-2 and TRBJ2-5, with 9 bases that match TRBD2. J lost 7 bases, V lost 4 bases, and 10 bases had no gene match. The CDR3 sequence is 15 residues long. Germline values: CDR1 SGHAT, CDR2 FQNNGV.

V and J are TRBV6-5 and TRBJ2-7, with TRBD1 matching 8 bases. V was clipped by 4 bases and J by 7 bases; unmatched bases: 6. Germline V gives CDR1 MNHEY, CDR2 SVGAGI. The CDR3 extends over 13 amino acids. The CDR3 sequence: CASSSGGAGEQYF. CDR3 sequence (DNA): TGTGCCAGCAGTTCAGGGGGCGCGGGGGAGCAGTACTTC.

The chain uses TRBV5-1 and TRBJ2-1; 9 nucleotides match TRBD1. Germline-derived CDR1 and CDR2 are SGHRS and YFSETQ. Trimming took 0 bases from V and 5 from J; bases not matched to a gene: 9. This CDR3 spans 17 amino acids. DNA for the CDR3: TGCGCCAGCAGCTTGGCCATAGGGACAGGGAACCACAATGAGCAGTTCTTC. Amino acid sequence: CASSLAIGTGNHNEQFF. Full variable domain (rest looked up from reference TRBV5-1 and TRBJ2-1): KAGVTQTPRYLIKTRGQQVTLSCSPISGHRSVSWYQQTPGQGLQFLFEYFSETQRNKGNFPGRFSGRQFSNSRSEMNVSTLELGDSALYLCASSLAIGTGNHNEQFFGPGTRLTVL.

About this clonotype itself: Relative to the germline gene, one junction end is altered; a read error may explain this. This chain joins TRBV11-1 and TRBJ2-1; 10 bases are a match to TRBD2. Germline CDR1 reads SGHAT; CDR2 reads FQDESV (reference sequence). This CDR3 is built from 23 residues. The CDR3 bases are TGTGCCGGCAGCTCTCCGGAGCGGGAGGGCGCAATGCTGGGCCACACCTTTTACAATGAGCAGTTCTTC. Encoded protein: CAGSSPEREGAMLGHTFYNEQFF.